Listed here are 16 T cell receptor beta chains from one sample, sequenced in a study of T cell responses to AZD1222 COVID-19 vaccine. Libraries were prepared by immunoSEQ multiplex PCR; TCRdb keeps only in-frame clonotypes and omits some of them. The data show some 180,000 clones, approximately 90% seen once. The specimen was peripheral blood, collected 28 days after the second AZD1222 dose. The source is an adult who received the AZD1222 COVID-19 vaccine.

The V and J genes are TRBV5-3 and TRBJ1-2, with D unresolved. TRBV5-3 is marked as an open reading frame, function uncertain. V shed 0 bases and J shed 5 bases, with 14 bases lying between them. The CDR3 runs 15 residues. CDR3 in DNA: TGTGCCAGAAGCTTGGGTCTGTGGAAACGGTATGGCTACACCTTC. Translated, it gives CARSLGLWKRYGYTF.

The rearrangement links TRBV19 to TRBJ1-2; D is possibly TRBD1 (5 bases). Trimming took off 5 bases at V and 1 base at J, with 17 bases between the two ends. This CDR3 is 16 amino acids long. Germline CDR1 and CDR2: LNHDA and SQIVND (reference sequence). CDR3 amino acids: CASSGGEGRINYGYTF. DNA of the CDR3: TGTGCCAGTAGTGGCGGTGAGGGGCGAATTAACTATGGCTACACCTTC.

The V gene is TRBV6-5, the J gene TRBJ2-4; no clear D gene. V was shortened by 3 bases and J by 0 bases, with 12 bases between the two germline ends. This CDR3 has 16 amino acids. Per the germline V gene, CDR1 is MNHEY and CDR2 is SVGAGI. This CDR3 is CASSYGGTLAKNIQYF. As DNA, the CDR3 is TGTGCCAGCAGTTATGGTGGCACTCTAGCCAAAAACATTCAGTACTTC.

The V and J genes are TRBV6-5 and TRBJ2-5, with D hard to call. The CDR3 length is 11 residues. Germline V CDR1 and CDR2: MNHEY, SVGAGI. Trimming pared 1 base from V and 7 bases from J, leaving 4 bases between. CDR3: CASSYLGTQYF. The CDR3 region has the DNA TGTGCCAGCAGTTACTTGGGGACCCAGTACTTC.

The chain combines TRBV27 with TRBJ1-2, with D possibly matching TRBD1 (6 bases). V was clipped by 5 bases and J by 3 bases, with 13 bases between them. Germline loops: CDR1 MNHEY, CDR2 SMNVEV (reference sequence). The CDR3 is 14 residues long. For the CDR3, the DNA is TGTGCCAGCAGTCCCCAGGGGAAGGACTATGGCTACACCTTC. It specifies CASSPQGKDYGYTF.

This rearrangement joins TRBV12-3 or TRBV12-4 to TRBJ1-6; 7 nucleotides agree with TRBD1. The V and J ends lost 10 bases and 7 bases, in that order; junction bases with no gene match: 7. This CDR3 is 13 amino acids long. The CDR3 loop is CATQTGLNSPLHF. The CDR3 coding sequence is TGTGCCACCCAGACAGGGCTGAATTCACCCCTCCACTTT.

A single count supports this clone. This rearrangement joins TRBV5-1 to TRBJ2-3; TRBD2 aligns across 7 bases. This CDR3 spans 15 amino acids. Unmatched junction bases numbered 6, after V lost 5 bases and J lost 0 bases. Germline loops: CDR1 SGHRS, CDR2 YFSETQ. The CDR3 spells CASRPASGSTDTQYF. The DNA for the CDR3 is TGCGCCAGCAGACCTGCTAGCGGAAGCACAGATACGCAGTATTTT.

J is TRBJ2-3 and V is TRBV4-1, with D perhaps matching TRBD1 (5 bases). Germline V CDR1 and CDR2: MGHRA, YSYEKL. V lost 0 bases and J lost 2, with 9 bases in between. The CDR3 covers 15 residues. The CDR3 protein is CASSQDRVSTDTQYF. The CDR3 DNA sequence: TGCGCCAGCAGCCAAGACAGGGTCTCCACAGATACGCAGTATTTT.

This rearrangement joins TRBV7-9 to TRBJ2-5; 9 bases fit TRBD1. Germline V gene sequence: CDR1 SEHNR, CDR2 FQNEAQ (reference sequence). With 5 bases clipped from V and 5 bases from J, the junction kept 12 bases outside the gene matches. This CDR3 region has 16 residues. CDR3 sequence: CASSLGRDRVRETQYF. In DNA form, the CDR3 reads TGTGCCAGCAGCCTGGGACGGGACAGGGTGAGGGAGACCCAGTACTTC.

The CDR3 is CASSQGTGAYEQYF. CDR3 coding DNA: TGCGCCAGCAGCCAAGGGACAGGGGCCTACGAGCAGTACTTC. V and J are TRBV5-1 and TRBJ2-7, with TRBD1 identical over 10 bases. The CDR3 extends over 14 amino acids. Per germline, CDR1 SGHRS and CDR2 YFSETQ. The V and J ends lost 4 bases and 2 bases, in that order; junction bases with no gene match: 3. Variable domain in full (rest from reference TRBV5-1 and TRBJ2-7): KAGVTQTPRYLIKTRGQQVTLSCSPISGHRSVSWYQQTPGQGLQFLFEYFSETQRNKGNFPGRFSGRQFSNSRSEMNVSTLELGDSALYLCASSQGTGAYEQYFGPGTRLTVT.

The V call is TRBV9, the J call TRBJ2-1; D unresolved. Per the germline V gene, CDR1 is SGDLS and CDR2 is YYNGEE. There are 17 residues in the CDR3. Trimming stripped 3 bases from V and 8 bases from J, with 24 bases between. This CDR3 reads CASSGYGELGGVDEQFF. CDR3 DNA sequence: TGTGCCAGCAGCGGGTATGGCGAGTTAGGCGGAGTTGATGAGCAGTTCTTC.

The rearrangement links TRBV19 to TRBJ1-2; perhaps TRBD1 as D (5 bases). Germline assignment: CDR1 LNHDA and CDR2 SQIVND (reference sequence). CDR3 length equals 13 residues. V was clipped by 3 bases and J by 6 bases, with 11 bases between them. The CDR3 loop is CASSIAAGNGYTF. As DNA, the CDR3 is TGTGCCAGTAGTATCGCGGCAGGGAATGGCTACACCTTC.

There are a few counts of this clone. The chain carries TRBV9 and TRBJ1-1; D not certain. V was pared by 0 bases and J by 4 bases, with 10 bases between. Germline values: CDR1 SGDLS, CDR2 YYNGEE. The CDR3 sequence is 14 residues long. In DNA form, the CDR3 reads TGTGCCAGCAGCGTAGAGTGGAGAGGCACTGAAGCTTTCTTT. Translating it yields CASSVEWRGTEAFF.

This clone showed up just once. This chain joins TRBV2 and TRBJ2-3, with 10 bases that match TRBD1. V dropped 2 bases and J dropped 7; count of bases not matched to a gene: 9. Germline-derived CDR1 and CDR2 are SNHLY and FYNNEI. The CDR3 runs 16 residues. CDR3 sequence (DNA): TGTGCCAGCAGTGAACAGGGGACAGGGGCATCATATACGCAGTATTTT. Translated: CASSEQGTGASYTQYF.

The rearrangement uses TRBV27 and TRBJ1-5, with a weak D call TRBD1 (5 bases). There are 15 residues in the CDR3. Germline V gene data show CDR1 as MNHEY and CDR2 as SMNVEV (reference sequence). Trimming pared 5 bases from V and 1 base from J, leaving 12 bases between. CDR3 region: CASSRQGGSNQPQHF. The CDR3 DNA sequence: TGTGCCAGCAGTCGCCAGGGCGGAAGCAATCAGCCCCAGCATTTT.

This clone was recorded once. The chain employs TRBV5-4 and TRBJ1-2; 7 bases align to TRBD1. The V gene's germline CDR1 is SGHNT and CDR2 YYREEE (reference sequence). This CDR3 is built from 16 residues. Losses at the gene ends were 1 base for V and 6 bases for J; bases not matched to a gene: 12. The CDR3 DNA reads TGTGCCAGCAGCTTGTTCCGGACAGGTCCGGGAGATGGCTACACCTTC. Translation gives CASSLFRTGPGDGYTF.